What follows are 23 T cell receptor beta chains derived from one specimen sequenced in a study of T cells in Graves' hyperthyroidism and ophthalmopathy. What was amplified from RNA transcripts were TCR beta CDR3 regions. Initially, a first-round RT-PCR of the TCR CDR3 employed the HTBI primer set. TCRdb re-called the multiplex PCR reads through MiXCR, storing one row per CDR3 protein. The sample carries roughly 380,000 distinct CDR3 sequences, about 18% recorded once. What was sequenced was blood. The source is a woman between 18 and 29 years old with Graves' hyperthyroidism.

This clonotype was observed many times. The CDR3 sequence is CSAVGDLIAGGGETQYF. For the CDR3, the DNA is TGCAGTGCCGTAGGGGACTTGATAGCGGGGGGTGGAGAGACCCAGTACTTC. The chain joins TRBV20-1 to TRBJ2-5; 10 positions agree with TRBD2. Unmatched junction bases numbered 17, after V lost 6 bases and J lost 4 bases. Germline CDR1 is DFQATT and CDR2 is SNEGSKA (reference sequence). The CDR3 contains 17 residues.

A few counts support this clonotype. This chain uses TRBV2 with TRBJ1-1, with 7 bases identical to TRBD1. CDR3 length: 14 amino acids. Germline V gene lookup returns CDR1 SNHLY and CDR2 FYNNEI. V shed 6 bases and J 5 bases; nucleotides not matched to a gene: 9. CDR3 bases: TGTGCCAGCAGAAGCAGGGGGAAGAGTACTGAAGCTTTCTTT. This translates into CASRSRGKSTEAFF. The complete variable domain, with remaining parts taken from reference TRBV2 and TRBJ1-1, reads EPEVTQTPSHQVTQMGQEVILRCVPISNHLYFYWYRQILGQKVEFLVSFYNNEISEKSEIFDDQFSVERPDGSNFTLKIRSTKLEDSAMYFCASRSRGKSTEAFFGQGTRLTVV.

This clonotype was observed many times. J is TRBJ1-1 and V is TRBV12-3 or TRBV12-4; D not resolved. There are 14 residues in the CDR3. V lost 2 bases to trimming and J lost 0 bases, with 7 bases between them. CDR3 protein: CASSLSSLNTEAFF. CDR3 bases: TGTGCCAGCAGTTTAAGCAGTTTGAACACTGAAGCTTTCTTT.

This clonotype came up many times. This chain connects TRBV28 to TRBJ1-5, with unresolved D. This CDR3 region has 15 residues. Trimming cost V 5 bases and J 0 bases, with 11 bases left between them. Germline assignment: CDR1 MDHEN and CDR2 SYDVKM. CDR3 loop: CASSIGRFSNQPQHF. CDR3 coding DNA: TGTGCCAGCAGTATAGGACGGTTTAGCAATCAGCCCCAGCATTTT.

This clonotype has a count of ten or more. The chain couples TRBV4-1 to TRBJ2-7; 11 bases map to TRBD2. Germline trimming cut 1 base from V and 4 bases from J; bases unmatched to any gene: 3. The CDR3 covers 15 residues. CDR1 and CDR2 from the germline V gene are MGHRA and YSYEKL. CDR3 DNA: TGCGCCAGCAGCCAAGGACTAGCGGGGTTATACGAGCAGTACTTC. It codes for CASSQGLAGLYEQYF.

This clonotype has just a few counts. V is TRBV19 and J is TRBJ2-5; D is perhaps TRBD2 (6 bases). Germline V gene sequence: CDR1 LNHDA, CDR2 SQIVND (reference sequence). V lost 6 bases to trimming and J lost 2 bases, with 10 bases between them. There are 13 residues in the CDR3. For the CDR3, the DNA is TGTGCCAGTAGCCAGACTAGTCAAGAGACCCAGTACTTC. This codes for CASSQTSQETQYF. The full variable domain, rest sourced from reference TRBV19 and TRBJ2-5, is DGGITQSPKYLFRKEGQNVTLSCEQNLNHDAMYWYRQDPGQGLRLIYYSQIVNDFQKGDIAEGYSVSREKKESFPLTVTSAQKNPTAFYLCASSQTSQETQYFGPGTRLLVL.

In its sample, this clonotype was seen many times. The rearrangement uses TRBV20-1 and TRBJ2-2; D perhaps matches TRBD1 (6 bases). From germline, CDR1 is DFQATT and CDR2 SNEGSKA (reference sequence). Trimming took 5 bases from V and 0 from J, leaving 7 bases between them. The CDR3 extends over 13 amino acids. The CDR3 DNA follows: TGCAGTGCTCGGACAGCGAACACCGGGGAGCTGTTTTTT. It translates to CSARTANTGELFF.

This clonotype was seen a few times. V is TRBV7-3 and J is TRBJ2-5, with D unclear. Germline-derived CDR1 and CDR2 are SGHTA and FQGTGA. The CDR3 has 13 residues. V lost 5 bases to trimming and J lost 7 bases, with 14 bases between them. The CDR3 loop reads CASSLDRETTQYF. CDR3 DNA sequence: TGTGCCAGCAGCCTGGACCGAGAGACGACCCAGTACTTC.

This clonotype was observed at least ten times. The genes are TRBV4-2 and TRBJ1-3; 8 bases fit TRBD1. V was clipped by 1 base and J by 4 bases; unmatched bases: 3. CDR3 length: 15 residues. Germline-derived CDR1 and CDR2 are LGHNA and YNFKEQ. The CDR3 coding sequence is TGTGCCAGCAGCCAAGCAGGGGGCGAGGGAAACACCATATATTTT. Protein: CASSQAGGEGNTIYF.

This clonotype appeared many times. V usage is TRBV25-1 and J usage is TRBJ2-7, with TRBD1 as a possible D gene (6 bases). This CDR3 is built from 13 residues. Trimming left V 1 base short and J 2 bases short, with 6 bases between. The germline V gene has CDR1 MGHDK and CDR2 SYGVNS. DNA of the CDR3: TGTGCCAGCAGTGAATGGACAGCCTACGAGCAGTACTTC. This encodes CASSEWTAYEQYF.

J is TRBJ2-7 and V is TRBV20-1; D tentatively reads TRBD1 or TRBD2 (5 bases each). The length of the CDR3 is 14 residues. Germline lookup yields CDR1 DFQATT and CDR2 SNEGSKA (reference sequence). V was trimmed by 4 bases and J by 6 bases, leaving 19 bases between them. The CDR3 sequence is CSATQPGPPLEQYF. The CDR3 nucleotides read TGCAGTGCTACCCAGCCGGGACCTCCACTCGAGCAGTACTTC.

The table lists this clonotype with many counts. This chain links TRBV6-1 with TRBJ1-1, with D unclear. CDR1 is MNHNS, CDR2 SASEGT, per germline. V was cut by 6 bases and J by 3 bases, with 17 bases left in between. This CDR3 has 15 residues. This chain's CDR3 is CASRISGTWDTEAFF. The CDR3 coding sequence is TGTGCCAGCAGGATTTCCGGCACCTGGGACACTGAAGCTTTCTTT.

The rearrangement links TRBV6-1 to TRBJ2-7, with 9 bases lining up with TRBD1. The CDR3 totals 15 residues. J gave up 3 bases and V 5 bases, and 8 bases lay outside the gene matches. CDR1 and CDR2 from the germline V gene are MNHNS and SASEGT. CDR3 nucleotide sequence: TGTGCCAGCAGTACCTGGACAGGGGCGATCTACGAGCAGTACTTC. Protein: CASSTWTGAIYEQYF.

This clonotype was recorded at least ten times. V is TRBV2 and J is TRBJ2-4, with 7 positions matching TRBD1. CDR1 and CDR2 (germline): SNHLY, FYNNEI. The V gene end was trimmed by 5 bases and the J gene end by 4 bases; junction bases not matched to a gene: 8. The CDR3 consists of 15 residues. CDR3 DNA: TGTGCCAGCAGTTCGGCGTGGGACAGTAAAAACATTCAGTACTTC. Its protein is CASSSAWDSKNIQYF.

This clonotype was observed at least ten times. This sequence joins TRBV20-1 and TRBJ1-2, with D possibly TRBD1 on 6 matching bases. This CDR3 has 12 amino acids. Trimming removed 6 bases at V and 5 bases at J, with 13 bases between. The V gene's germline CDR1 is DFQATT and CDR2 SNEGSKA (reference sequence). The CDR3 is CSAGVGTYGYTF. The DNA for the CDR3 is TGCAGTGCGGGCGTAGGGACATATGGCTACACCTTC.

This clonotype was seen many times. The gene calls are TRBV6-5 and TRBJ2-7, with D unclear. Germline CDR1 and CDR2: MNHEY and SVGAGI. The CDR3 totals 12 residues. V gave up 5 bases and J gave up 3 bases, with 8 bases separating them. The DNA for the CDR3 is TGTGCCAGCAGTCTGGGATTCTACGAGCAGTACTTC. Amino acids: CASSLGFYEQYF.

This clonotype appeared many times. The chain employs TRBV12-3 or TRBV12-4 and TRBJ2-7, with 10 nucleotides matching TRBD2. V was clipped by 8 bases and J by 2 bases; unmatched bases: 6. CDR3 size: 14 residues. The CDR3 sequence is CASSPGTSAYEQYF. The CDR3 nucleotides read TGTGCCAGCTCCCCCGGGACTAGCGCCTACGAGCAGTACTTC.

This clonotype occurred many times. This sequence joins TRBV12-3 or TRBV12-4 and TRBJ2-5, with D maybe TRBD2 (5 bases). V lost 3 bases, J lost 5 bases, and 10 bases lay in between. This CDR3 is 13 amino acids long. The CDR3 DNA reads as TGTGCCAGCAGTTTGGAGAGGGCCGAGACCCAGTACTTC. Residues: CASSLERAETQYF.

This clonotype was recorded many times. This sequence joins TRBV27 and TRBJ1-5; no definite D call. The V and J ends lost 6 bases and 6 bases respectively, with 6 bases between them. The CDR3 has 11 amino acids. Per the germline V gene, CDR1 is MNHEY and CDR2 is SMNVEV (reference sequence). CDR3 bases: TGTGCCAGCAGGGGTTTTCAGCCCCAGCATTTT. The encoded protein is CASRGFQPQHF.

This clonotype came up a few times. The V and J genes are TRBV5-1 and TRBJ2-5; 7 bases match TRBD1. CDR1 SGHRS and CDR2 YFSETQ come from the germline V gene. This CDR3 has 14 amino acids. The ends lost 4 bases at V and 1 base at J; junction bases unmatched: 4. The CDR3 region has the DNA TGCGCCAGCAGCGGGGGACAGATCCAAGAGACCCAGTACTTC. It is translated as CASSGGQIQETQYF.

This clonotype was counted at least ten times. The chain uses TRBV29-1 and TRBJ1-1, with a possible D match to TRBD1 (6 bases). CDR3 length: 13 residues. Germline V gene data show CDR1 as SQVTM and CDR2 as ANQGSEA. The ends were cut back, 6 bases at V and 3 bases at J, with 14 bases in the middle. CDR3 in amino acids: CSVVGQLDTEAFF. For the CDR3, the DNA is TGCAGCGTGGTAGGACAGTTGGACACTGAAGCTTTCTTT.

This clonotype has just a few counts. Being one base from a much bigger clone, this may be a read error. V usage is TRBV7-9 and J usage is TRBJ2-4, with D perhaps matching TRBD2 (5 bases). This CDR3 has 17 amino acids. Germline CDR1 reads SEHNR; CDR2 reads FQNEAQ (reference sequence). CDR3 amino acids: CASSLGLGGPQEYILYF. The CDR3 nucleotides read TGTGCCAGCAGCTTAGGTCTCGGCGGGCCCCAGGAGTACATTCTGTACTTC. The complete variable domain, with remaining parts taken from reference TRBV7-9 and TRBJ2-4, reads DTGVSQNPRHKITKRGQNVTFRCDPISEHNRLYWYRQTLGQGPEFLTYFQNEAQLEKSRLLSDRFSAERPKGSFSTLEIQRTEQGDSAMYLCASSLGLGGPQEYILYFGAGTRLSVL.

This clonotype was counted at least ten times. V is TRBV5-1 and J is TRBJ2-2, with TRBD1 matching over 12 bases. The V gene's germline CDR1 is SGHRS and CDR2 YFSETQ. Unmatched junction bases numbered 13, after V lost 7 bases and J lost 6 bases. CDR3 size: 17 residues. The CDR3 DNA is TGCGCCAGCGCCCCCAGCGGGACAGGGGGCGTCGCCGGGGAGCTGTTTTTT. Translated, it gives CASAPSGTGGVAGELFF.